This TCR beta chain was retrieved from a study of persistence of HIV-infected CD4 T cells (dated by TCRdb to the early 2020s). General notes on the study: Participants had been on suppressive ART for a median of roughly eight years. Anti-CD3/anti-CD28 stimulation activated a higher proportion of cells, with a lower memory fraction, than antigen stimulation. The study isolated CMV- and HIV-1 Gag-responding CD4+ T cells from ART-treated individuals to examine antigen-driven clonal expansion of HIV-1-infected cells. Peripheral blood samples of up to about 180 mL were collected at multiple time points, except for a couple of participants, who underwent leukapheresis at a single time point. The clonality of all cells in each sorted population was measured by TCRbeta sequencing, and the clonality of infected cells was measured by proviral sequencing. For the TCR cluster analysis across participants, about 8 participants were included for CMV and about seven participants for Gag.

This clone came up once. It has no known antigen specificity. Base qualities are not recorded, but no much larger clone differs from it by a single base. Overall study outcomes, separate from this receptor: Only a small number of individuals took part in the study, and only a limited range of antigens was tested. Antigen-responding cells were enriched for expanded CDR3beta sequences that were degenerate, which suggests that CD4+ responses to CMV and Gag underwent convergent selection. Within the same sorted populations, TCR oligoclonality correlated with proviral oligoclonality. Significantly lower TCRbeta richness was observed in CMV- and Gag-responding cells than in anti-CD3/anti-CD28-responding cells, and higher oligoclonality was observed in CMV-responding cells than in CD3/CD28-stimulated and Gag-responding cells. Bulk TCR analyses could not be limited to the rare CMV-responding cells that actually contained HIV-1 proviruses.

The immunoSEQ hsTCRB assay version 4 in survey mode was used to sequence TCRbeta repertoires from genomic DNA. For TCRbeta sequencing, genomic DNA was diluted to roughly 9.4 ng/uL, with up to 1 ug used per sample. Under the source paper's analysis protocol: ImmunoSeq Analyzer 3.0 was used for analysis of TCRbeta data, and diversity was computed on productive nucleotide rearrangements. Using the Immunarch R package, the improved Chao index served to estimate lower-bound TCR diversity and the Gini coefficient served to estimate clonality. Nucleotide rearrangements that differed but encoded the same CDR3beta amino acid sequence were counted as separate clonotypes. Differential abundance analysis identified TCRbeta sequences significantly enriched in antigen-responding cells relative to anti-CD3/anti-CD28-activated cells. TCRs were clustered by predicted peptide-MHC specificity with GLIPH2, both within individual participants and across merged participant data sets. TCRdb re-hosts the immuneACCESS table, in-frame sequences only. Its copies lack some clones; in the studies checked, an unresolved V gene accounts for under half of them, and the cause for the rest is not known. Clone size and the V and J calls come from that table; the DNA yielded D and trimming. The sample yields more than 35,000 clones; roughly 89% were counted once. The top ten hold approximately 1.4% of the sample.

The germline V gene provides CDR1 LGHNA and CDR2 YSLEER. Between the V and J ends, shortened by 3 bases and 1 base respectively, the junction contains 17 bases. Reading from cysteine to phenylalanine, the CDR3 counts 17 amino acids. The retained sequence is limited to the CDR3, 51 bases, with the frame set at the first base. The treatment or condition label, as the study defines it: suppressive antiretroviral therapy. Cells were stimulated with anti-CD3/anti-CD28 magnetic beads as a nonspecific positive control representing the CD4+ T cell repertoire. Sorting of responding CD4+ T cells was based on upregulation of both CD40 ligand and CD69. Participants were HIV-1-infected adults who started suppressive ART during chronic infection. Plasma HIV-1 RNA had been undetectable (below 50 copies/mL) in participants for at least 4 years. To be included, a participant needed positive CMV serology and a CD4+ T cell count above 400 cells/uL. Before stimulation, PBMCs were isolated using density centrifugation and then depleted of CD8+ T cells. Stimulation of CD8-depleted PBMCs was carried out for about 20 hours with anti-CD28/CD49d costimulation, CD40-blocking antibody and enfuvirtide, to prevent new infections. Cell sorting was performed on a Beckman Coulter MoFlo Legacy or XDP sorter, and dead cells were excluded with propidium iodide. The QIAamp DNA Mini Kit was used for genomic DNA extraction from samples above one million cells, and the Quick-DNA Microprep Kit was used otherwise.

This TCR derives from an adult man with HIV who was CMV-seropositive. The starting material was CD4+ T cells sorted from PBMCs after roughly 18-hour stimulation, obtained from a patient who received antiretroviral therapy. According to the study, the label for this sample's cell subset or site signals: CD40L+CD69+ CD4 T cells responding to anti-CD3/anti-CD28 beads, representing the overall repertoire. This chain is built from TRBV4-3 and TRBJ2-3; TRBD2 is a possible D gene, resting on 7 matching bases. The CDR3 reads CASSQGRGGIGTDTQYF. The nucleotides read TGCGCCAGCAGCCAGGGGAGGGGGGGGATAGGCACAGATACGCAGTATTTT.